Listed below are T cell receptor beta chains from one sample, sequenced in a study of T cells after yellow fever vaccination. TCRdb re-analysed the 5' RACE reads in MiXCR, keeping a single row per CDR3 protein. The sample has over 120,000 distinct CDR3 sequences; about 6.2% are singletons. Sequencing used CD4+ T cells sorted from PBMCs, obtained 10 days after the yellow fever booster vaccination. The receptors were gathered from a man between 25 and 39 years old who received the YFV17D yellow fever vaccine. The CDR3 runs from the conserved cysteine through the conserved F or W. The D gene is left open where the match is weak. Size is omitted from some rows. Given values are once, few, many or a class for expanded clones.

J,D,V,size,CDR3,DNA
TRBJ2-6,-,TRBV12-3/TRBV12-4,few,CASRPGAGAGANVLTF,TGTGCCAGCAGACCGGGGGCAGGGGCCGGGGCCAACGTCCTGACTTTC
TRBJ2-6,-,TRBV18,-,CASSPQGGAGANVLTF,TGTGCCAGCTCACCACAAGGCGGGGCTGGGGCCAACGTCCTGACTTTC
TRBJ2-7,TRBD2,TRBV29-1,many,CSVSSGSYEQYF,TGCAGCGTTTCGAGCGGGAGTTACGAGCAGTACTTC
TRBJ2-1,-,TRBV5-5,many,CASSQYNEQFF,TGTGCCAGCAGCCAATACAATGAGCAGTTCTTC
TRBJ2-1,-,TRBV6-5,many,CASSYSARSSYNEQFF,TGTGCCAGCAGTTACTCGGCGCGGAGCTCCTACAATGAGCAGTTCTTC
TRBJ2-3,-,TRBV7-2,many,CASSFSTTDTQYF,TGTGCCAGCAGCTTCTCCACCACAGATACGCAGTATTTT
TRBJ1-2,-,TRBV7-2,many,CASSSSGLGYGYTF,TGTGCCAGCAGCTCGTCAGGGTTGGGCTATGGCTACACCTTC
TRBJ2-1,TRBD2,TRBV7-3,many,CASSPVAGNYNEQFF,TGTGCCAGCAGCCCGGTAGCGGGAAATTACAATGAGCAGTTCTTC
TRBJ2-2,-,TRBV5-4,few,CASSLPPRGNTGELFF,TGTGCCAGCAGCCTGCCCCCCAGGGGAAACACCGGGGAGCTGTTTTTT
TRBJ2-1,-,TRBV27,many,CASLKTGLRNEQFF,TGTGCCAGCTTAAAAACAGGGCTTAGGAATGAGCAGTTCTTC
TRBJ2-7,-,TRBV7-9,many,CASSSETAEQYF,TGTGCCAGCAGCTCAGAGACAGCTGAGCAGTACTTC
TRBJ2-5,TRBD1,TRBV7-7,many,CASSRRQGWETQYF,TGTGCTAGCAGTCGACGACAGGGGTGGGAGACCCAGTACTTC
TRBJ2-3,TRBD1,TRBV20-1,-,CSVGDSRTDTQYF,TGCAGTGTGGGGGACAGTCGGACAGATACGCAGTATTTT
TRBJ2-5,TRBD2,TRBV7-2,many,CASSLAPGGETQYF,TGTGCCAGCAGCTTAGCTCCGGGAGGAGAGACCCAGTACTTC
TRBJ1-5,TRBD1,TRBV10-3,many,CAISGQGANQPQHF,TGTGCCATCAGTGGACAGGGGGCGAATCAGCCCCAGCATTTT
TRBJ2-1,TRBD2,TRBV18,few,CASSPRNQKREGRNEQFF,TGTGCCAGCTCACCTCGAAATCAAAAGCGGGAGGGCCGTAATGAGCAGTTCTTC
TRBJ1-6,TRBD1,TRBV12-3/TRBV12-4,few,CASRGSSKGANSPLHF,TGTGCCAGCAGAGGCAGTAGTAAGGGGGCGAATTCACCCCTCCACTTT
TRBJ2-1,TRBD2,TRBV20-1,many,CSAGLAGLSYNEQFF,TGCAGTGCAGGACTAGCGGGACTCTCCTACAATGAGCAGTTCTTC
TRBJ2-7,-,TRBV15,many,CATSRDQRWQYF,TGTGCCACCAGCAGAGATCAGCGGTGGCAGTACTTC
TRBJ2-5,-,TRBV7-2,many,CASSFAGPQETQYF,TGTGCCAGCAGCTTTGCTGGGCCCCAAGAGACCCAGTACTTC
TRBJ2-4,-,TRBV3-1,few,CATGWGVSKNIQYF,TGTGCCACAGGGTGGGGTGTTAGCAAAAACATTCAGTACTTC
TRBJ2-1,-,TRBV29-1,many,CSVEELNEQFF,TGCAGCGTTGAAGAATTGAATGAGCAGTTCTTC
TRBJ1-1,-,TRBV5-1,many,CASALKGITEAFF,TGCGCCAGCGCATTAAAAGGGATAACTGAAGCTTTCTTT
TRBJ2-1,-,TRBV29-1,many,CSVEFNNEQFF,TGCAGCGTTGAATTCAACAATGAGCAGTTCTTC
TRBJ2-5,-,TRBV7-9,many,CASTPETGRGETQYF,TGTGCCAGCACCCCTGAAACCGGGCGAGGAGAGACCCAGTACTTC
TRBJ2-7,TRBD2,TRBV5-4,few,CASRLAGGNEQYF,TGTGCCAGCAGACTAGCGGGAGGTAACGAGCAGTACTTC
TRBJ2-1,-,TRBV7-9,many,CASSLALRTLNYNEQFF,TGTGCCAGCAGCTTAGCGCTCAGAACTCTAAACTACAATGAGCAGTTCTTC
TRBJ2-7,TRBD2,TRBV20-1,-,CSAAGTSGETYEQYF,TGCAGTGCGGCCGGGACTAGCGGGGAAACCTACGAGCAGTACTTC
TRBJ1-1,-,TRBV7-6,many,CASSFGLANTEAFF,TGTGCCAGCAGCTTCGGGTTGGCGAACACTGAAGCTTTCTTT
TRBJ1-5,-,TRBV4-3,many,CASSQERNLWGGQPQHF,TGCGCCAGCAGCCAAGAAAGGAATCTCTGGGGTGGACAGCCCCAGCATTTT
TRBJ1-6,-,TRBV10-3,many,CAISIGQLNSPLHF,TGTGCCATCAGTATAGGACAGCTTAATTCACCCCTCCACTTT
TRBJ2-1,-,TRBV7-2,many,CASSLRGSEQFF,TGTGCCAGCAGCTTGAGAGGATCGGAGCAGTTCTTC
TRBJ1-6,-,TRBV3-1,many,CASSLTVGNSPLHF,TGTGCCAGCAGCCTGACGGTCGGTAATTCACCCCTCCACTTT
TRBJ2-7,-,TRBV28,many,CASSSYGTSGYEQYF,TGTGCCAGCAGTTCATACGGGACATCGGGCTACGAGCAGTACTTC
TRBJ2-7,-,TRBV11-1,many,CASSPELKVHYEQYF,TGTGCCAGCAGTCCTGAGCTCAAGGTTCACTACGAGCAGTACTTC
TRBJ2-1,TRBD2,TRBV20-1,-,CSARGTSHYSYNEQFF,TGCAGTGCTCGCGGGACTAGCCACTACTCCTACAATGAGCAGTTCTTC
TRBJ2-7,-,TRBV3-1,many,CASSQDQLLRQYF,TGTGCCAGCAGCCAAGACCAATTACTACGGCAGTACTTC
TRBJ1-1,-,TRBV7-9,-,CASSLLGNPEAFF,TGTGCCAGCAGCTTATTAGGGAACCCTGAAGCTTTCTTT
TRBJ2-3,-,TRBV5-6,many,CASSAGQPLDTQYF,TGTGCCAGCAGCGCGGGACAGCCGCTGGATACGCAGTATTTT
TRBJ1-5,-,TRBV12-3/TRBV12-4,many,CASSLGENQPQHF,TGTGCCAGCAGTCTTGGGGAGAATCAGCCCCAGCATTTT
TRBJ2-3,-,TRBV7-9,many,CASSQGSVDGDTQYF,TGTGCCAGCAGCCAAGGGTCCGTGGACGGGGATACGCAGTATTTT
TRBJ2-5,-,TRBV28,many,CASTNLETQYF,TGTGCCAGCACGAATTTAGAGACCCAGTACTTC